The rows below give T cell receptor beta chains drawn from one sample of a study of T cell changes during pregnancy in multiple sclerosis. TCRdb's copy holds only in-frame clones and misses some; the assay was immunoSEQ multiplex PCR. Here the sample spans about 53,000 clones, 80% to 95% being singletons. Sequences were derived from CD4+ T cells from peripheral blood mononuclear cells, sampled in the third trimester of pregnancy. The receptor set was obtained from a female donor with multiple sclerosis, enrolled in a pregnancy study. Each CDR3 is given with its conserved first and last residue. Each record gives: J gene, clone size, V gene, CDR3 protein. A clone size is listed for some rows: how often the clone was seen (once, few, many), or a class if it is expanded.

TRBJ1-1,.,TRBV15,CATSRRTVNTEAFF
TRBJ2-5,.,TRBV9,CASSVSPLANQETQYF
TRBJ2-5,.,TRBV5-1,CASSSGTVQETQYF
TRBJ2-2,once,TRBV5-4,CASSFQTGSYGELFF
TRBJ1-4,once,TRBV6-5,CASRKTGGQEKLFF
TRBJ2-7,.,TRBV6-5,CASSFDSQARAYEQYF
TRBJ1-5,.,TRBV4-2,CASSPGQGGGQPQHF
TRBJ1-5,.,TRBV10-3,CAISDPGEDQPQHF
TRBJ2-7,.,TRBV7-9,CASSLGGHTLAGAYEQYF
TRBJ2-3,.,TRBV5-1,CASSLAHELGPFTDTQYF
TRBJ1-4,once,TRBV5-4,CASSLDQGAANEKLFF
TRBJ2-2,.,TRBV9,CASGQLNTGELFF
TRBJ1-4,.,TRBV6-1,CASSETTGNNEKLFF
TRBJ2-4,.,TRBV2,CASSPTPDGENIQYF
TRBJ2-7,.,TRBV25-1,CASSEPRFSSYEQYF
TRBJ1-3,.,TRBV12-5,CASGLILRGLDTIYF
TRBJ1-2,.,TRBV12-5,CASARNRYGYTF
TRBJ2-1,.,TRBV7-2,CASSLVALNSYNEQFF
TRBJ1-2,.,TRBV7-8,CASSLGEGFERANYGYTF
TRBJ1-5,.,TRBV19,CASNDLGQGASQPQHF
TRBJ2-1,.,TRBV5-1,CASSKLAGGDNEQFF
TRBJ2-3,.,TRBV11-2,CASSPDLAGAGLTDTQYF
TRBJ2-6,.,TRBV5-1,CASSVGGAGANVLTF
TRBJ1-2,.,TRBV5-8,CASSQIDRTNYGYTF
TRBJ2-1,.,TRBV9,CASSVAQGASWDEQFF
TRBJ2-7,.,TRBV9,CASSPLAVLAGGKDEQYF
TRBJ1-2,few,TRBV6-5,CASRAPDRVGYTF
TRBJ2-7,.,TRBV6-5,CASSPLSLGEAEQYF
TRBJ2-7,.,TRBV15,CATSRDIPMIRDRGQGGTYEQYF
TRBJ2-5,.,TRBV28,CASSSGLITKYF
TRBJ1-4,.,TRBV7-9,CASSTSEKLFF